The 22 T cell receptor beta chains below were found in one sample sequenced in a study of shared clonotypes between healthy human individuals. CD8 cells regarded as naive lacked CD45RO, were positively chosen for CCR7, and omitted terminally differentiated effector memory CD45RA+ cells. Sequenced by immunoSEQ multiplex PCR; TCRdb stores in-frame clones only, minus some. The data show about 2 million clones, just under 95% seen once. Sequencing input: naive CD8+ T cells sorted from blood. The receptor source for this set is a man in his late teens or twenties in good health.

The rearrangement uses TRBV27 and TRBJ2-7; 10 positions agree with TRBD2. Germline V lookup: CDR1 MNHEY, CDR2 SMNVEV (reference sequence). The length of the CDR3 is 15 residues. V was clipped by 5 bases and J by 4 bases; unmatched bases: 8. DNA of the CDR3: TGTGCCAGCAGTCCATCTAGCGGGAGCACTTACGAGCAGTACTTC. The encoded protein is CASSPSSGSTYEQYF.

The gene calls are TRBV28 and TRBJ1-4, with 7 bases matching TRBD1. The CDR3 sequence is 14 residues long. The germline V gene has CDR1 MDHEN and CDR2 SYDVKM. V shed 8 bases and J 3 bases; nucleotides not matched to a gene: 6. The CDR3 sequence: CASFSDRPNEKLFF. The CDR3 nucleotides read TGTGCCAGCTTTTCGGACAGGCCTAATGAAAAACTGTTTTTT. Together with reference TRBV28 and TRBJ1-4, the CDR3 gives the full variable domain: DVKVTQSSRYLVKRTGEKVFLECVQDMDHENMFWYRQDPGLGLRLIYFSYDVKMKEKGDIPEGYSVSREKKERFSLILESASTNQTSMYLCASFSDRPNEKLFFGSGTQLSVL.

This clone appeared a single time. This chain uses TRBV9 with TRBJ2-3; 10 bases fit TRBD2. Germline V gene sequence: CDR1 SGDLS, CDR2 YYNGEE. After removal of 5 bases from V and 3 bases from J, the junction contained 9 bases not matched to a gene. CDR3 length equals 16 residues. The CDR3 nucleotides read TGTGCCAGCAGTGTCCTAGCGGGAGATGGGACAGATACGCAGTATTTT. It encodes CASSVLAGDGTDTQYF.

The J gene is TRBJ2-1, the V gene TRBV5-1; the D gene could be TRBD1 or TRBD2 (6 bases each). V dropped 7 bases and J dropped 0 bases, with 14 bases sitting between them. The CDR3 is 15 residues long. The germline CDR1 and CDR2 sequences are SGHRS and YFSETQ. CDR3: CASEGGDVSYNEQFF. The CDR3 region has the DNA TGCGCCAGCGAGGGGGGTGACGTCTCCTACAATGAGCAGTTCTTC.

This clone was detected once. The V gene is TRBV6-6, the J gene TRBJ2-1, with TRBD2 matching over 10 bases. CDR1 and CDR2 from the germline V gene are MNHNY and SVGAGI (reference sequence). After removal of 2 bases from V and 8 bases from J, the junction contained 9 bases not matched to a gene. CDR3 length: 16 amino acids. The CDR3 bases are TGTGCCAGCAGTTACCGCCCTAGCGGGAGCCTGGATGAGCAGTTCTTC. Translating gives CASSYRPSGSLDEQFF.

As concerns this clone: A much larger clone lies one base from this, so it may be a read error. This rearrangement joins TRBV7-8 to TRBJ2-7; 8 bases are shared with TRBD2. The trim removed 5 bases at V and 5 bases at J, leaving 5 bases unmatched. This CDR3 is built from 13 residues. Per the germline V gene, CDR1 is SGHVS and CDR2 is FQNEAQ. Here the CDR3 DNA reads TGTGCCAGCAGCCCGGGACTAGAGAACGAGCAGTACTTC. It encodes CASSPGLENEQYF.

The chain has TRBV29-1 and TRBJ2-1, with unresolved D. The V gene's germline CDR1 is SQVTM and CDR2 ANQGSEA. V lost 1 base to trimming and J lost 0 bases, with 10 bases between them. This CDR3 is built from 15 residues. CDR3 nucleotide sequence: TGCAGCGTTGAAGGGGTTGAAAACTCCTACAATGAGCAGTTCTTC. It translates to CSVEGVENSYNEQFF.

The V and J genes are TRBV5-3 and TRBJ2-3, with 10 bases aligning to TRBD2. TRBV5-3 is marked as an open reading frame, function uncertain. CDR3 length: 17 amino acids. Germline trimming cut 3 bases from V and 1 base from J; bases unmatched to any gene: 8. CDR3 nucleotide sequence: TGTGCCAGAAGCTCGGAGGCCCTAGCGGGAGGCACAGATACGCAGTATTTT. Translating it yields CARSSEALAGGTDTQYF.

The chain has TRBV5-6 and TRBJ2-7; 11 nucleotides agree with TRBD1. CDR3 length: 14 amino acids. The germline CDR1 and CDR2 sequences are SGHDT and YYEEEE. Trimming at V came to 5 bases and at J to 7 bases, leaving 8 bases not matched to a gene. CDR3 in amino acids: CASSFGQGAFEQYF. In nucleotides, the CDR3 is TGTGCCAGCAGTTTCGGACAGGGGGCATTTGAGCAGTACTTC.

This sequence joins TRBV11-2 and TRBJ2-7; D remains unclear. CDR1 and CDR2 from the germline V gene are SGHAT and FQNNGV. The CDR3 runs 13 residues. V gave up 1 base and J gave up 6 bases, with 10 bases separating them. CDR3 protein: CASSLVRTSEQYF. CDR3 sequence (DNA): TGTGCCAGCAGCTTAGTACGGACCAGCGAGCAGTACTTC.

This sequence joins TRBV30 and TRBJ2-1, with D hard to call. The germline CDR1 and CDR2 sequences are GTSNPN and SVGIG (reference sequence). This CDR3 has 17 amino acids. V was clipped by 4 bases and J by 4 bases, with 23 bases between them. CDR3 residues: CAWNTPHPGYFYNEQFF. In DNA, the CDR3 is TGTGCCTGGAACACCCCCCATCCAGGCTACTTTTACAATGAGCAGTTCTTC.

V is TRBV21-1 and J is TRBJ1-3; the table's D call TRBD1 went unverified against the DNA. TRBV21-1 is classified as a pseudogene. The CDR3 has 17 amino acids. Here the CDR3 reads CASSKVGTGGAGNTIYF. CDR3 bases: TGTGCCAGCAGCAAAGTGGGGACAGGGGGCGCCGGAAACACCATATATTTT.

The rearrangement uses TRBV4-1 and TRBJ1-1, with 8 nucleotides matching TRBD1. The CDR3 runs 16 residues. Looked up from germline, CDR1 is MGHRA and CDR2 is YSYEKL. The ends lost 5 bases at V and 1 base at J; junction bases unmatched: 9. The CDR3 nucleotides read TGCGCCAGCAGCAACTTGGGACAGGCGACGAACACTGAAGCTTTCTTT. It yields the protein CASSNLGQATNTEAFF.

The chain uses TRBV5-1 and TRBJ2-5; tentatively, D is TRBD1 (5 bases). The V gene lost 2 bases and the J gene lost 5 bases, with 16 bases spanning the gap. Germline V gene lookup returns CDR1 SGHRS and CDR2 YFSETQ. The CDR3 runs to 15 residues. As DNA, the CDR3 is TGCGCCAGCAGCTTTGAGGCAGGGAATTGGGAGACCCAGTACTTC. Protein product: CASSFEAGNWETQYF.

This chain connects TRBV5-6 to TRBJ1-1, with D perhaps matching TRBD1 (6 bases). The CDR3 totals 14 residues. Between the trimmed V and J ends, which lost 0 bases and 3 bases, there was a span of 9 bases. CDR1 is SGHDT, CDR2 YYEEEE, per germline. CDR3 bases: TGTGCCAGCAGCTTGGCCAGGGGCTACACTGAAGCTTTCTTT. Its protein product is CASSLARGYTEAFF.

As regards this clone: Within the sample, other DNA sequences also encode this same CDR3. The CDR3 reads CASSEFQGQETQYF. The CDR3, as DNA: TGTGCCAGCAGTGAATTTCAGGGGCAAGAGACCCAGTACTTC. The chain carries TRBV2 and TRBJ2-5, with a tentative D call TRBD1 (6 bases). This CDR3 contains 14 residues. Trimming removed 2 bases from V and 2 bases from J, with 9 bases in between. Looked up from germline, CDR1 is SNHLY and CDR2 is FYNNEI. The full variable domain, its missing parts supplied by reference TRBV2 and TRBJ2-5, is EPEVTQTPSHQVTQMGQEVILRCVPISNHLYFYWYRQILGQKVEFLVSFYNNEISEKSEIFDDQFSVERPDGSNFTLKIRSTKLEDSAMYFCASSEFQGQETQYFGPGTRLLVL.

The V call is TRBV7-2, the J call TRBJ2-5; 9 positions match TRBD2. The CDR3 has 16 amino acids. V gave up 6 bases and J gave up 1 base; unmatched junction bases: 9. From germline, CDR1 is SGHTA and CDR2 FQGNSA. CDR3 coding DNA: TGTGCCAGCAGAGCGCTGACTAGCGGAGTCCAAGAGACCCAGTACTTC. Protein: CASRALTSGVQETQYF.

The gene calls are TRBV6-6 and TRBJ2-7, with 8 bases identical to TRBD1. The V and J ends lost 0 bases and 3 bases, in that order; junction bases with no gene match: 7. Germline-derived CDR1 and CDR2 are MNHNY and SVGAGI (reference sequence). The CDR3 runs to 16 residues. CDR3 sequence reads: CASSYSGAGGDYEQYF. The CDR3 bases are TGTGCCAGCAGTTACTCCGGGGCAGGGGGCGACTACGAGCAGTACTTC.

The chain couples TRBV5-6 to TRBJ2-3; the D gene could be TRBD1 or TRBD2 (5 bases each). The CDR3 is 17 amino acids. Germline V gene data show CDR1 as SGHDT and CDR2 as YYEEEE. V was shortened by 4 bases and J by 4 bases, with 22 bases between the two germline ends. The CDR3, as DNA: TGTGCCAGCAGCCCCTGGGGCCTCTCCAAGGAGGCAGATACGCAGTATTTT. Its translation: CASSPWGLSKEADTQYF.

The V and J genes are TRBV7-9 and TRBJ2-3; D assignment may be TRBD1 or TRBD2 (5 bases each). V lost 5 bases, J lost 2 bases, and 17 bases lay in between. The CDR3 runs 16 residues. Germline CDR1 reads SEHNR; CDR2 reads FQNEAQ (reference sequence). CDR3 in amino acids: CASSLLIVGTTDTQYF. The CDR3 DNA follows: TGTGCCAGCAGCCTACTAATCGTGGGGACCACAGATACGCAGTATTTT.

The rearrangement links TRBV27 to TRBJ2-7; the match to TRBD1 covers 7 bases. V lost 4 bases, J lost 5 bases, and 11 bases stayed unmatched. CDR3 length: 15 residues. Per the germline V gene, CDR1 is MNHEY and CDR2 is SMNVEV (reference sequence). The CDR3 region is CASSSESTGYHEQYF. CDR3 nucleotides: TGTGCCAGCAGTTCTGAATCGACAGGGTACCACGAGCAGTACTTC.

The V and J genes are TRBV19 and TRBJ2-1; a possible D gene is TRBD1 (6 bases). The germline gives CDR1 LNHDA, CDR2 SQIVND (reference sequence). The CDR3 has 16 amino acids. Trimming removed 6 bases at V and 5 bases at J, with 20 bases between. CDR3 DNA sequence: TGTGCCAGTAGAGAGACAGGCGGTGAAAGGGACAATGAGCAGTTCTTC. It is translated as CASRETGGERDNEQFF.